This TCR beta chain was identified in a study of beta chain features in type 1 diabetes. CDR3 length equals 14 residues. V dropped 4 bases and J dropped 10; count of bases not matched to a gene: 10. CDR1 and CDR2 (germline): LNHDA, SQIVND (reference sequence). Sequencing targeted expressed TCRB transcripts, as all isolated RNA had been reverse transcribed. The protocol was immunoSEQ multiplex PCR, while the TCRdb copy is restricted to in-frame clones and leaves out a portion. The repertoire holds under 90,000 clones, with about a third as singletons. The TCR sequence derives from a woman in her late teens or twenties in good health. The sequenced material came from stem cell memory CD4+ T cells from blood. The genes are TRBV19 and TRBJ1-5; TRBD1 agrees at 7 bases. This chain's CDR3 is CASSTRDRGGPQHF. The CDR3 nucleotides are TGTGCCAGTAGTACCCGGGACAGAGGTGGACCCCAGCATTTT.